A selection of T cell receptor beta chains follows, all from one sample in a study of T and B cells in COVID-19 patients. TCRdb re-called the multiplex PCR reads with MiXCR, one entry per CDR3 protein. The sample holds several thousand distinct CDR3 sequences, 27% seen once. The sequenced sample consisted of blood. The receptors were sampled from a human donor with active COVID-19. The donor label of this sample is uncertain. Both conserved end residues are part of each CDR3. Each record gives: V gene, CDR3 protein.

V gene: TRBV5-4
CDR3 protein: CASSLGGGGDTQYF

V gene: TRBV5-6
CDR3 protein: CASSNRGTEAFF

V gene: TRBV5-1
CDR3 protein: CASSRGQADGEAFF

V gene: TRBV5-4
CDR3 protein: CASSLKGLDTEAFF

V gene: TRBV7-2
CDR3 protein: CASSPIGNEQFF

V gene: TRBV5-6
CDR3 protein: CASSFRTSGETSYEQYF

V gene: TRBV5-6
CDR3 protein: CASSFLRSVIGTEAFF

V gene: TRBV6-5
CDR3 protein: CASSYTSSLGNGYTF

V gene: TRBV18
CDR3 protein: CASSPRWTQETQYF

V gene: TRBV6-5
CDR3 protein: CASRQDRLLGEQYF

V gene: TRBV19
CDR3 protein: CASYRQNYGYTF

V gene: TRBV2
CDR3 protein: CASSEPRTGRSGYTF

V gene: TRBV5-6
CDR3 protein: CASSIGSGTDTQYF